A selection of T cell receptor beta chains follows, all from one sample in a study of CD8 T cells in Susac syndrome. TCRdb re-called the immunoSEQ multiplex PCR reads through MiXCR, storing one row per CDR3 protein. The table records roughly 130,000 distinct CDR3 sequences, roughly 94% of them present only once. Sequenced: CD4+ T cells from PBMCs. The receptors derive from a human donor with multiple sclerosis. The CDR3 runs from the conserved cysteine through the conserved F or W. Each record gives: J gene, V gene, CDR3 length, D gene, clone size, CDR3 DNA, CDR3 protein. The D gene is left open where the match is weak. Clone size is given for some rows only: seen once, a few or many times, or a class if the clone is expanded.

>TRBJ2-5|TRBV25-1|13|NA|NA
TGTGCCAGCAGTGAGGGGGGAGTGCAGACCCAGTACTTC
CASSEGGVQTQYF
>TRBJ1-4|TRBV7-9|15|NA|NA
TGTGCCAGCAGCTTAAGAGGGCCAACTAATGAAAAACTGTTTTTT
CASSLRGPTNEKLFF
>TRBJ1-2|TRBV30|12|NA|NA
TGTGCCTGGAGTTGGACGAACTATGGCTACACCTTC
CAWSWTNYGYTF
>TRBJ2-1|TRBV29-1|14|NA|NA
TGCAGCGTTGACAGGGGGGTTTCCTACAATGAGCAGTTCTTC
CSVDRGVSYNEQFF
>TRBJ1-2|TRBV4-3|13|NA|NA
TGCGCCAGCAGCCAAGAATGGAGCGTTGGCTACACCTTC
CASSQEWSVGYTF
>TRBJ1-6|TRBV9|16|TRBD1|NA
TGTGCCAGCAGCGCCAGGTGGGGGACAGGGGATTCACCCCTCCACTTT
CASSARWGTGDSPLHF
>TRBJ2-1|TRBV3-1|20|TRBD2|NA
TGTGCCAGCAGCCCCCGACTAGCGGGAGGGCCGAGGAGCTCCTACAATGAGCAGTTCTTC
CASSPRLAGGPRSSYNEQFF
>TRBJ2-7|TRBV7-9|13|NA|NA
TGTGCCAGCAGCTTAAGTTACGGGGACGAGCAGTACTTC
CASSLSYGDEQYF
>TRBJ2-2|TRBV19|13|NA|few
TGTGCCAGTAGTTTGGGTAGAGCCGGGGAGCTGTTTTTT
CASSLGRAGELFF
>TRBJ2-7|TRBV18|15|NA|NA
TGTGCCAGCTCACCAAGTGGTACACGCACCTACGAGCAGTACTTC
CASSPSGTRTYEQYF
>TRBJ2-5|TRBV5-4|13|NA|NA
TGTGCCAGCAGCTTGACAGCTCAAGAGACCCAGTACTTC
CASSLTAQETQYF
>TRBJ2-1|TRBV30|13|TRBD1|NA
TGTGCCTGGAGTGGACAGGGGGCGGGTGAGCAGTTCTTC
CAWSGQGAGEQFF
>TRBJ2-5|TRBV4-2|15|NA|NA
TGTGCCAGCAGCCAACCAGGGGACGGGCAAGAGACCCAGTACTTC
CASSQPGDGQETQYF
>TRBJ2-4|TRBV12-3/TRBV12-4|16|NA|NA
TGTGCCAGCAGTTTCGGGCAGGGGATAGCCAAAAACATTCAGTACTTC
CASSFGQGIAKNIQYF
>TRBJ1-4|TRBV30|15|TRBD1|NA
TGTGCCTGGAGTGGAAAGGGACAGGGTAATGAAAAACTGTTTTTT
CAWSGKGQGNEKLFF
>TRBJ2-5|TRBV7-2|13|NA|NA
TGTGCCAGCAGCCTAGCTCAGAAAGAGACCCAGTACTTC
CASSLAQKETQYF
>TRBJ1-2|TRBV29-1|13|NA|NA
TGCAGCGCCGGAGGGTGGGGGAACTATGGCTACACCTTC
CSAGGWGNYGYTF
>TRBJ1-2|TRBV7-2|15|NA|NA
TGTGCCAGCAGCTTAAGGGACCCTAAGCACTATGGCTACACCTTC
CASSLRDPKHYGYTF
>TRBJ1-4|TRBV7-6|17|NA|NA
TGTGCCAGCAGCTTAGAGTTCACCTCAGCAACTAATGAAAAACTGTTTTTT
CASSLEFTSATNEKLFF
>TRBJ2-2|TRBV11-2|17|NA|NA
TGTGCCAGCAGCGGGAGCTGGAGGGTCCCGAACACCGGGGAGCTGTTTTTT
CASSGSWRVPNTGELFF
>TRBJ1-2|TRBV18|14|NA|NA
TGTGCCAGCTCACTCAACAGGGACAACTATGGCTACACCTTC
CASSLNRDNYGYTF
>TRBJ1-1|TRBV12-3/TRBV12-4|12|NA|NA
TGTGCCAGCAGTTTTAATTCGCAGAGGGATTTCTTT
CASSFNSQRDFF
>TRBJ2-7|TRBV18|14|TRBD1|NA
TGTGCCAGCTCACCACCGACAGGGTCGTACGAGCAGTACTTC
CASSPPTGSYEQYF
>TRBJ1-5|TRBV6-2/TRBV6-3|14|NA|NA
TGTGCCAGCAGTCCCACAGGGATGGGTCAGCCCCAGCATTTT
CASSPTGMGQPQHF
>TRBJ2-1|TRBV27|13|NA|NA
TGTGCCAGCAGTATCAACAGGGTTAGTGAGCAGTTCTTC
CASSINRVSEQFF
>TRBJ2-5|TRBV6-1|14|NA|NA
TGTGCCGTAGCAAGTAGCGGCCGAGTGGAGACCCAGTACTTC
CAVASSGRVETQYF
>TRBJ1-1|TRBV6-5|14|NA|few
TGTGCCAGCAGTTACACGACAGAGAACACTGAAGCTTTCTTT
CASSYTTENTEAFF